This TCR beta chain was retrieved from a study of radiotherapy plus CTLA-4 blockade in lung cancer. Study summary: For approximately 17% of patients, objective responses occurred, and around 34% had disease control.

On this clone: Antigen unknown.

The assay was immunoSEQ multiplex PCR, and TCRdb's table has in-frame clones only and misses some. The sample has roughly 100,000 clones; roughly four fifths are singletons. Overall study results and limits: Tumor-derived TCR clones expanded in blood after radiotherapy plus ipilimumab.

CDR1 is SEHNR and CDR2 is FQNEAQ in the germline V gene (reference sequence). Trimming removed 1 base at V and 8 bases at J, with 5 bases between. The CDR3 runs 12 residues. The chain links TRBV7-9 to TRBJ1-4, with unresolved D. Sample: peripheral blood, taken from a patient treated with radiotherapy plus ipilimumab. The receptor was isolated from a human donor with non-small cell lung cancer that progressed on radiotherapy plus ipilimumab. CDR3 coding DNA: TGTGCCAGCAGCTTAGATTCAGAAAAACTGTTTTTT. Its protein product is CASSLDSEKLFF.